Below, 26 T cell receptor beta chains from the same sample are listed, as sequenced in a study of blood T cells in healthy people across ages. Using a J-beta primer mix together with a sample-barcoded 5' primer, a second PCR was run for roughly 6 to 11 cycles. MiXCR was run by TCRdb on the 5' RACE reads, yielding one entry per CDR3 protein. This sample has about 1.8 million distinct CDR3 sequences, with less than 50% found just once. What was sequenced was blood. Source of these receptors: a woman aged 40 to 50 in good health.

CDR3 DNA sequence: TGTGCCAGCAGCCGCGGACAGGCATCAGATACGCAGTATTTT. Protein sequence: CASSRGQASDTQYF. This rearrangement joins TRBV7-9 to TRBJ2-3, with TRBD1 matching over 7 bases. Germline CDR1 reads SEHNR; CDR2 reads FQNEAQ (reference sequence). The junction had 6 bases not matched to a gene; V was cut back by 5 bases and J by 4 bases. The CDR3 has 14 residues.

The chain combines TRBV6-5 with TRBJ2-1; TRBD1 is a possible D gene (5 bases). From germline, CDR1 is MNHEY and CDR2 SVGAGI. V dropped 5 bases and J dropped 6 bases, with 11 bases sitting between them. The CDR3 runs to 13 residues. The DNA for the CDR3 is TGTGCCAGCAGTGGGGCACAAGCCAATGAGCAGTTCTTC. Protein: CASSGAQANEQFF.

In this sample, this clonotype turned up a few times. The chain combines TRBV5-1 with TRBJ2-1; tentative D call: TRBD2 (7 bases). Germline values: CDR1 SGHRS, CDR2 YFSETQ. The CDR3 has 15 residues. V was shortened by 1 base and J by 8 bases, with 16 bases between the two germline ends. The chain's CDR3 is CASSLKPGGGHEQFF. Written as DNA, the CDR3 is TGCGCCAGCAGCTTGAAACCGGGGGGCGGCCATGAGCAGTTCTTC.

The table lists this clonotype with a few counts. The V call is TRBV28, the J call TRBJ2-7, with TRBD1 as a possible D gene (5 bases). Germline CDR1 is MDHEN and CDR2 is SYDVKM. This CDR3 contains 13 residues. Trimming left V 5 bases short and J 2 bases short, with 10 bases between. In DNA, the CDR3 is TGTGCCAGCAGTCCAGGGATCCCCTACGAGCAGTACTTC. This translates into CASSPGIPYEQYF. The full variable domain, its missing parts supplied by reference TRBV28 and TRBJ2-7, is DVKVTQSSRYLVKRTGEKVFLECVQDMDHENMFWYRQDPGLGLRLIYFSYDVKMKEKGDIPEGYSVSREKKERFSLILESASTNQTSMYLCASSPGIPYEQYFGPGTRLTVT.

J is TRBJ2-1 and V is TRBV6-4; TRBD2 matches 9 bases. This CDR3 region has 14 residues. V was clipped by 0 bases and J by 13 bases; unmatched bases: 7. The germline V gene encodes CDR1 MRHNA and CDR2 SNTAGT. The CDR3 region has the DNA TGTGCCAGCAGTGACTCGAATTTAGCGGGGGAACAGTTCTTC. It translates to CASSDSNLAGEQFF.

V usage is TRBV6-1 and J usage is TRBJ1-5; 8 bases are a match to TRBD1. With V trimmed by 4 bases and J by 2 bases, 7 bases remained unmatched. CDR1 is MNHNS and CDR2 is SASEGT in the germline V gene. This CDR3 comprises 16 residues. The CDR3, as DNA: TGTGCCAGCAGTGTCTTTCCGGGACAGGGCAATCAGCCCCAGCATTTT. It encodes CASSVFPGQGNQPQHF.

The genes are TRBV20-1 and TRBJ1-2; D is ambiguous. This CDR3 region has 12 residues. V lost 5 bases and J 4 bases, leaving 11 bases between the germline ends. Looked up from germline, CDR1 is DFQATT and CDR2 is SNEGSKA (reference sequence). The CDR3 nucleotides are TGCAGTGCTGCCAAGACGGGCTATGGCTACACCTTC. The encoded protein is CSAAKTGYGYTF.

This clonotype turned up a few times. This sequence joins TRBV7-6 and TRBJ1-6, with TRBD1 matching over 7 bases. The length of the CDR3 is 16 residues. V gave up 5 bases and J gave up 7 bases; unmatched junction bases: 11. Germline V gene sequence: CDR1 SGHVS, CDR2 FNYEAQ. CDR3 coding DNA: TGTGCCAGCAGCCTGCACCGACAGGGCGTAAATTCACCCCTCCACTTT. Its translation: CASSLHRQGVNSPLHF.

The V call is TRBV29-1, the J call TRBJ2-5, with 8 bases aligning to TRBD1. Unmatched junction bases numbered 15, after V lost 1 base and J lost 5 bases. The CDR3 loop spans 17 amino acids. Germline V gene data show CDR1 as SQVTM and CDR2 as ANQGSEA. CDR3 amino acids: CSVEGDPDREDGETQYF. The CDR3 nucleotides are TGCAGCGTTGAAGGGGACCCGGACAGGGAAGATGGGGAGACCCAGTACTTC.

The J gene is TRBJ1-4, the V gene TRBV4-2; D uncertain. This CDR3 is built from 14 residues. Between the trimmed V and J ends, which lost 3 bases and 8 bases, there was a span of 13 bases. CDR1 and CDR2 (germline): LGHNA, YNFKEQ. CDR3 nucleotide sequence: TGTGCCAGCAGCCAGGACCCGTTGGCGGAAAAACTGTTTTTT. Encoded protein: CASSQDPLAEKLFF.

This clonotype was seen a few times. In DNA form, the CDR3 reads TGCAGTGCTAGAGATCTGAGGACTAGCGGGCCCTACAATGAGCAGTTCTTC. Its protein product is CSARDLRTSGPYNEQFF. The chain employs TRBV20-1 and TRBJ2-1; 11 bases are shared with TRBD2. The germline CDR1 and CDR2 sequences are DFQATT and SNEGSKA (reference sequence). The CDR3 has 17 amino acids. Germline trimming cut 0 bases from V and 2 bases from J; bases unmatched to any gene: 6.

This clonotype was recorded a few times. This chain links TRBV20-1 with TRBJ2-1; D ambiguous. The CDR3 runs to 16 residues. The V and J ends lost 0 bases and 1 base respectively, with 13 bases between them. Germline V gene lookup returns CDR1 DFQATT and CDR2 SNEGSKA (reference sequence). The CDR3 DNA is TGCAGTGCTAGAGATCCGCAGCGCCGATCCTACAATGAGCAGTTCTTC. Translated: CSARDPQRRSYNEQFF.

This chain joins TRBV9 and TRBJ2-1; TRBD1 aligns across 8 bases. The better agreement between TRBJ2-7 and the DNA end casts doubt on the J call. Germline values: CDR1 SGDLS, CDR2 YYNGEE. The CDR3 covers 15 residues. CDR3 nucleotide sequence: TGTGCCAGCAGCGCCGGGACAGGCGGATACAATGAGCAGTACTTC. Translating it yields CASSAGTGGYNEQYF.

V usage is TRBV24-1 and J usage is TRBJ1-2; possibly TRBD1 for D (5 bases). The V end lost 3 bases, the J end lost 7 bases, and 11 bases lay between the germline ends. The CDR3 has 13 amino acids. Germline lookup yields CDR1 KGHDR and CDR2 SFDVKD. CDR3 region: CATSDPQGSGYTF. CDR3 coding DNA: TGTGCCACCAGTGATCCTCAGGGATCTGGCTACACCTTC.

This clonotype was observed a handful of times. V and J are TRBV5-1 and TRBJ2-3, with 8 bases identical to TRBD2. Germline V gene data show CDR1 as SGHRS and CDR2 as YFSETQ. Losses at the gene ends were 7 bases for V and 2 bases for J; bases not matched to a gene: 6. The CDR3 totals 14 residues. The CDR3 region is CASQTSAPTDTQYF. In DNA form, the CDR3 reads TGCGCCAGCCAGACTAGCGCACCCACAGATACGCAGTATTTT.

This sequence joins TRBV10-3 and TRBJ2-5, with a weak D call TRBD1 (6 bases). V gave up 3 bases and J gave up 4 bases, with 9 bases separating them. This CDR3 has 13 residues. Germline V gives CDR1 ENHRY, CDR2 SYGVKD. DNA for the CDR3: TGTGCCATCAGTGACGTAGGGGGAGAGACCCAGTACTTC. Protein product: CAISDVGGETQYF.

This clonotype was seen a few times. V gene TRBV6-5 combines with J gene TRBJ1-4; D call uncertain. V was pared by 6 bases and J by 7 bases, with 18 bases between. Germline V lookup: CDR1 MNHEY, CDR2 SVGAGI. This CDR3 has 15 residues. CDR3 bases: TGTGCCAGCAGAACCGAAGACCCCCGGGGTGAAAAACTGTTTTTT. It yields the protein CASRTEDPRGEKLFF.

The rearrangement joins TRBV7-3 to TRBJ2-3; no clear D gene. The CDR3 has 15 amino acids. Trimming pared 4 bases from V and 2 bases from J, leaving 13 bases between. Germline V lookup: CDR1 SGHTA, CDR2 FQGTGA. CDR3 sequence: CASSSSGVPTDTQYF. In DNA form, the CDR3 reads TGTGCCAGCAGCTCCAGTGGGGTCCCCACAGATACGCAGTATTTT.

The rearrangement uses TRBV12-3 or TRBV12-4 and TRBJ2-4, with 9 bases lining up with TRBD1. The CDR3 consists of 16 residues. The trim removed 6 bases at V and 13 bases at J, leaving 19 bases unmatched. In nucleotides, the CDR3 is TGTGCCAGCAGCCCACTGCTGGGACAGGGATCATATGAGCAGTACTTC. It yields the protein CASSPLLGQGSYEQYF.

This chain connects TRBV7-2 to TRBJ2-4; 10 bases line up with TRBD2. The end of the DNA is better explained by TRBJ2-7, so the J call may be wrong. CDR3 length: 18 amino acids. CDR1 is SGHTA, CDR2 FQGNSA, per germline. CDR3 bases: TGTGCCAGCAGCCCCGCGGCCCCCCTAGCGGGGGATACCTACGAGCAGTACTTC. This sequence encodes CASSPAAPLAGDTYEQYF.

This clonotype was seen more than once but under ten times. The chain employs TRBV28 and TRBJ2-7, with 8 bases fitting TRBD1. Germline values: CDR1 MDHEN, CDR2 SYDVKM. V dropped 5 bases and J dropped 9; count of bases not matched to a gene: 3. The CDR3 length is 11 residues. CDR3 in amino acids: CASSRGTGQYF. CDR3 in DNA: TGTGCCAGCAGTAGAGGGACAGGGCAGTACTTC.

CDR3 sequence reads: CASSGSGQGGYEQYF. The CDR3 nucleotides are TGTGCCAGCAGTGGGTCGGGACAGGGAGGCTACGAGCAGTACTTC. The chain uses TRBV28 and TRBJ2-7; TRBD1 agrees at 9 bases. The CDR3 runs to 15 residues. V lost 5 bases, J lost 3 bases, and 8 bases stayed unmatched. Germline V CDR1 and CDR2: MDHEN, SYDVKM.

V gene TRBV6-5 combines with J gene TRBJ1-6; D gene unclear. Trimming took off 2 bases at V and 9 bases at J, with 14 bases between the two ends. CDR3 length: 15 amino acids. Germline CDR1 is MNHEY and CDR2 is SVGAGI. Here the CDR3 DNA reads TGTGCCAGCAGTTACCGGCGCGACGAGACTTCACCCCTCCACTTT. It specifies CASSYRRDETSPLHF.

The chain uses TRBV2 and TRBJ2-5; the D is unclear. CDR3 length: 12 amino acids. Trimming stripped 6 bases from V and 5 bases from J, with 10 bases between. The V gene's germline CDR1 is SNHLY and CDR2 FYNNEI. The CDR3 sequence: CASSVAAETQYF. CDR3 DNA sequence: TGTGCCAGCAGCGTGGCAGCCGAGACCCAGTACTTC.

This clonotype was picked up many times. The chain employs TRBV18 and TRBJ1-2, with D unclear. The CDR3 has 14 residues. The V end lost 4 bases, the J end lost 4 bases, and 13 bases lay between the germline ends. In germline, CDR1 is KGHSH, CDR2 LQKENI. The CDR3 region has the DNA TGTGCCAGCTCACAAGTCGCCTCCTTCTATGGCTACACCTTC. It is translated as CASSQVASFYGYTF.

The chain is built from TRBV4-2 and TRBJ2-3, with 11 nucleotides matching TRBD2. This CDR3 region has 21 residues. V trimming: 3 bases; J trimming: 0 bases; junction bases outside the gene matches: 17. Germline CDR1 reads LGHNA; CDR2 reads YNFKEQ. The CDR3 nucleotides read TGTGCCAGCAGCCACCCCGCCAGGGTAGCGGGGGGGCCAGTGAGCACAGATACGCAGTATTTT. It translates to CASSHPARVAGGPVSTDTQYF.